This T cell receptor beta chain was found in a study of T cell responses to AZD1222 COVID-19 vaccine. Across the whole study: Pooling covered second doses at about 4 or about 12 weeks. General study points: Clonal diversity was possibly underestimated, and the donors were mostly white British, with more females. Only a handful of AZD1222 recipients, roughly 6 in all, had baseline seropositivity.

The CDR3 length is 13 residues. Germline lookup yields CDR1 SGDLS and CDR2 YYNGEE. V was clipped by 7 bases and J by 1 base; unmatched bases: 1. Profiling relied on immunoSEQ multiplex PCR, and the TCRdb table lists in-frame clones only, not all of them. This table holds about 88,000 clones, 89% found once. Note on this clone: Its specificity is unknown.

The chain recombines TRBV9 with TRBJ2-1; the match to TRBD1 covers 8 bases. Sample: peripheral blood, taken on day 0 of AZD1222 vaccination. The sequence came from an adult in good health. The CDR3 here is CASGQGSYNEQFF. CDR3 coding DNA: TGTGCCAGCGGACAGGGTTCCTACAATGAGCAGTTCTTC.